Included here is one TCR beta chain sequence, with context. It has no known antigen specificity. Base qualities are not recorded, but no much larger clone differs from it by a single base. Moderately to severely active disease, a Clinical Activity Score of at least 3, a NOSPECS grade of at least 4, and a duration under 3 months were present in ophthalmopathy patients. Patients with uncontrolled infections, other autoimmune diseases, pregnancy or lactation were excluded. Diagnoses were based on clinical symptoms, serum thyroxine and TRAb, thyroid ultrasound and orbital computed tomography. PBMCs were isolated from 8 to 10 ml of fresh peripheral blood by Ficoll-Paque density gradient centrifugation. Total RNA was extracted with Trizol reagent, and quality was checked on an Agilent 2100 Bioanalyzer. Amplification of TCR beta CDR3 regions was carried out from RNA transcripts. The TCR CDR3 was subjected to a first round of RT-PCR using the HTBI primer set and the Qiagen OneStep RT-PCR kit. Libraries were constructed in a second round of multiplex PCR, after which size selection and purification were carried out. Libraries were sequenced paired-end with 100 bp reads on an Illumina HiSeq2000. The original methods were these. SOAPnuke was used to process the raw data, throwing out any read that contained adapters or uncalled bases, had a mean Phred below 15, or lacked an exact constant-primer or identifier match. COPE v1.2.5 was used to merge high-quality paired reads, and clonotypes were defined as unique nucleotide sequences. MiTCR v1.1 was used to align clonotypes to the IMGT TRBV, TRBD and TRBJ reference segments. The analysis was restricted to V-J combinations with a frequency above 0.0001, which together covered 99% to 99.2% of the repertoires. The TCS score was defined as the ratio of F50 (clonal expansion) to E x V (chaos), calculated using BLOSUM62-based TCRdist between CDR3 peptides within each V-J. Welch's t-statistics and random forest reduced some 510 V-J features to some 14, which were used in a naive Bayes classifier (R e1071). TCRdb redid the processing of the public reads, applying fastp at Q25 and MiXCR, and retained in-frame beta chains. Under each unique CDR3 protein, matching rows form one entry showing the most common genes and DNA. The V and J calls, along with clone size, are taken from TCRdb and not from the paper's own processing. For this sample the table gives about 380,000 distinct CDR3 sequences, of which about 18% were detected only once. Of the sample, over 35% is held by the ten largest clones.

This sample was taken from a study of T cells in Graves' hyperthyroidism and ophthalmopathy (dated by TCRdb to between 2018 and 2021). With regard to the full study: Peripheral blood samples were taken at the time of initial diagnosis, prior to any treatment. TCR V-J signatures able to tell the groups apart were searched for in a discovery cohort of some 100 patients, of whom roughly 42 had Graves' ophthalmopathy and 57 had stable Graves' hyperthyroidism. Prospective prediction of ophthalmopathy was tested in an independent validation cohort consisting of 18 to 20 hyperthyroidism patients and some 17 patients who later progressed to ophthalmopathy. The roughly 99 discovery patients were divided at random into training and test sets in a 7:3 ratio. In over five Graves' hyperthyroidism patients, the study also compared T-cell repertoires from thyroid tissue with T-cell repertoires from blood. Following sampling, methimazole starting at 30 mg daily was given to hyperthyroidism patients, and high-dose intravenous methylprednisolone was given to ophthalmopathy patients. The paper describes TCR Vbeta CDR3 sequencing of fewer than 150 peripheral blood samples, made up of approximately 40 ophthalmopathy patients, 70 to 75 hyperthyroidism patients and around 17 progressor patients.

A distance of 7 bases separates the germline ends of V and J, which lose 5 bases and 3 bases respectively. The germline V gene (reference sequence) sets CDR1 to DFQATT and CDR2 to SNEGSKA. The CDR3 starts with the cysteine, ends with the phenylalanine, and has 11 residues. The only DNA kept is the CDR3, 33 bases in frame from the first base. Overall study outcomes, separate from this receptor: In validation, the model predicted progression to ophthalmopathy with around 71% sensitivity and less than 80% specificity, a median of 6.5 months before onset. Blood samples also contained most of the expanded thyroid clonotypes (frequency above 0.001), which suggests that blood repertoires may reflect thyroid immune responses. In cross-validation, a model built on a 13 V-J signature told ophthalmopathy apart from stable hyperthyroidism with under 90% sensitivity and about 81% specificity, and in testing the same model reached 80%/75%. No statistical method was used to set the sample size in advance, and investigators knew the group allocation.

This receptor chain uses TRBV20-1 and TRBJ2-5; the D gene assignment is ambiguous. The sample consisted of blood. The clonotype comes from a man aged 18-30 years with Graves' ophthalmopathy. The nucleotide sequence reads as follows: TGCAGTGCTCTTTTAAAAGAGACCCAGTACTTC. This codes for CSALLKETQYF.